Listed below are T cell receptor beta chains from one sample, sequenced in a study of shared T cell receptors in the human thymus. The assay was immunoSEQ multiplex PCR, and TCRdb's table has in-frame clones only and misses some. Altogether hundreds of thousands of clones are present, around 87% being singletons, with the ten largest covering about 0.01%. These data were likewise used in another study, on human thymus T cells.

The sequencing input was thymocytes. These receptors were obtained from a boy under three years old with a congenital heart defect. The CDR3 runs from the conserved cysteine through the conserved F or W. The D gene is left open where the match is weak. Clone sizes are given selectively: once, few, many, or a class where the clone is expanded.

NA	NA	TRBV27	TRBJ2-3	TGTGCCAGCAGTTTATCGAGGGCTAGCACAGATACGCAGTATTTT	CASSLSRASTDTQYF
NA	NA	TRBV6-6	TRBJ1-2	TGTGCCAGCTGCCGCAGGCCCTATGGCTACACCTTC	CASCRRPYGYTF
NA	NA	TRBV20-1	TRBJ1-1	TGCAGTGCGGGGCCAGCTTTCTTT	CSAGPAFF
NA	TRBD1	TRBV12-5	TRBJ2-7	TGTGCTAGTGCTTCGGGACAGGTCCTTCTAAGACCCTACGAGCAGTACTTC	CASASGQVLLRPYEQYF
NA	NA	TRBV19	TRBJ2-7	TGTGCCAGTAGTACCGGCCTTGGGGGGATCATATACGAGCAGTACTTC	CASSTGLGGIIYEQYF
NA	NA	TRBV5-1	TRBJ2-7	TGCGCCAGCAGCTTGGTAGGCCAGGTACCAACCCTTCGCTCCTACGAGCAGTACTTC	CASSLVGQVPTLRSYEQYF
once	NA	TRBV27	TRBJ1-1	TGTGCCAGCAGTTACGGGAACACTGAAGCTTTCTTT	CASSYGNTEAFF
NA	TRBD1	TRBV6-4	TRBJ1-2	TGTGCCAGCAGTTCCGACAGGGGGTATGGCTACACCTTC	CASSSDRGYGYTF
NA	NA	TRBV28	TRBJ2-3	TGTGCCAGCAGTTTCCAGGAACCAGATACGCAGTATTTT	CASSFQEPDTQYF
NA	TRBD2	TRBV7-6	TRBJ2-7	TGTGCCAGCAGTGTGGCCCAGCGGGAGTGGAGGCCCAACGAGCAGTACTTC	CASSVAQREWRPNEQYF
NA	TRBD1	TRBV19	TRBJ1-2	TGTGCCAGTAGTACGGAACGAGATTGGGGGGACAGCCGGAACTATGGCTACACCTTC	CASSTERDWGDSRNYGYTF
NA	NA	TRBV15	TRBJ2-7	TGTGCCACCAGCAGAGATTTTGACAAATACGAGCAGTACTTC	CATSRDFDKYEQYF
NA	TRBD2	TRBV9	TRBJ2-4	TGTGCCAGCAGCGTAGGGGCTAGCGGGATGAGGGTCGACAAAAACATTCAGTACTTC	CASSVGASGMRVDKNIQYF
NA	NA	TRBV9	TRBJ1-1	TGTGCCAGCAGCCAGTCTACGTGGGGGGGCACTGAAGCTTTCTTT	CASSQSTWGGTEAFF
NA	TRBD2	TRBV7-2	TRBJ2-7	TGTGCCAGCAGCCCCCCCGAGGGGCGGGAGTGCTACGAGCAGTACTTC	CASSPPEGRECYEQYF
NA	TRBD2	TRBV11-3	TRBJ2-1	TGTGCCAGCAGCTTAGGGCGGCGGGAGGGCCTTTACAATGAGCAGTTCTTC	CASSLGRREGLYNEQFF
NA	TRBD1	TRBV10-3	TRBJ1-3	TGTGCCGTGGGGACAGAGAGCTCTGGAAACACCATATATTTT	CAVGTESSGNTIYF
NA	TRBD2	TRBV14	TRBJ2-3	TGTGCCAGCAGCCAAGGGACGGGCGGGAGGGCCCATACGCAGTATTTT	CASSQGTGGRAHTQYF
NA	NA	TRBV28	TRBJ2-1	TGTGCCAGCAGTTTTGAGGGAGGCTACAATGAGCAGTTCTTC	CASSFEGGYNEQFF
NA	TRBD1	TRBV11-2	TRBJ2-1	TGTGCCAGCAGGCAGGGACAGGGGAACGATGAGCAGTTCTTC	CASRQGQGNDEQFF
NA	TRBD1	TRBV5-6	TRBJ2-1	TGTGCCAGCAGCCTCCGGGACAGGGGGTCCAATGAGCAGTTCTTC	CASSLRDRGSNEQFF
NA	TRBD2	TRBV4-1	TRBJ2-7	TGCGCCAGCAGCCAAGGGGTCCGGGTTAGCGGGAGGGGCGAGCAGTACTTC	CASSQGVRVSGRGEQYF
NA	NA	TRBV30	TRBJ2-3	TGTGCCTGGAGGCGAGCGGAACACACAGATACGCAGTATTTT	CAWRRAEHTDTQYF
NA	NA	TRBV6-1	TRBJ1-2	TGTGCCAGCAGTGAAGTTCGGGGAAAGTATGGCTACACCTTC	CASSEVRGKYGYTF
NA	TRBD1	TRBV28	TRBJ2-7	TGTGCCACCCAGGGGGCCTCCCACGAGCAGTACTTC	CATQGASHEQYF
NA	NA	TRBV20-1	TRBJ2-1	TGCAGTGCGCAAACTAGAAATGAGCAGTTCTTC	CSAQTRNEQFF
once	TRBD2	TRBV18	TRBJ2-6	TGTGCCAGCTCACCGGAACTAGCGGGAGACAGGGCACCCTCTGGGGCCAACGTCCTGACTTTC	CASSPELAGDRAPSGANVLTF
NA	TRBD1	TRBV19	TRBJ2-7	TGTGCCAGTAGTCCCCAAGGGGGACAGGGTGACAACGAGCAGTACTTC	CASSPQGGQGDNEQYF
NA	TRBD2	TRBV28	TRBJ2-5	TGTGCCAGCAGTTTTGACCCACTTAGCGGGAGAAAAGAGACCCAGTACTTC	CASSFDPLSGRKETQYF
NA	NA	TRBV4-3	TRBJ2-5	TGCGCCAGCAGCCAAGAGGCGTGGGTGGGGAGCCAAGAGACCCAGTACTTC	CASSQEAWVGSQETQYF
NA	NA	TRBV29-1	TRBJ2-1	TGCAGCGGGGAGGGATGGGGGGCTGAGCAGTTCTTC	CSGEGWGAEQFF
NA	TRBD2	TRBV11-2	TRBJ2-7	TGTGCCAGCAACCCGGGACTAGCGGGCACGTCCTCCTACGAGCAGTACTTC	CASNPGLAGTSSYEQYF
NA	NA	TRBV30	TRBJ2-3	TGTGCCTGGAGTGTACCCCCTAGCGTAGGTCCAGATACGCAGTATTTT	CAWSVPPSVGPDTQYF
once	NA	TRBV7-9	TRBJ2-7	TGTGCCAGCAGATACTACGTGGCCGAGCAGTACTTC	CASRYYVAEQYF
NA	NA	TRBV6-5	TRBJ2-3	TGTGCCAGCAGTTTGGGGCAGCCCCCAGATACGCAGTATTTT	CASSLGQPPDTQYF
few	TRBD2	TRBV5-1	TRBJ2-5	TGCGCCAGCAGCGGGGGACTAGCGGGAGGGCCGGGGCATCAAGAGACCCAGTACTTC	CASSGGLAGGPGHQETQYF
NA	TRBD1	TRBV7-9	TRBJ2-4	TGTGCCAGCAGCCGAAACGGACAGGGGACCCGCGGGAACATTCAGTACTTC	CASSRNGQGTRGNIQYF
NA	NA	TRBV18	TRBJ2-1	TGTGCCAGCTCAGCCGCCCGGTCTCTAGGTGCCCGGCTTAATGAGCAGTTCTTC	CASSAARSLGARLNEQFF
NA	NA	TRBV27	TRBJ2-7	TGTGCCAGTAGTAGCGGTCCCTACGAGCAGTACTTC	CASSSGPYEQYF
NA	TRBD2	TRBV5-6	TRBJ2-1	TGTGCCAGCAGCTTGGAGCCAGATTGGGGTAGCGGGCAGGGTGAGCAGTTCTTC	CASSLEPDWGSGQGEQFF
once	TRBD2	TRBV6-1	TRBJ2-2	TGTGCCAGCAGTGCCCCACCGGGGGGAGACCGAACCGGGGAGCTGTTTTTT	CASSAPPGGDRTGELFF
NA	TRBD1	TRBV28	TRBJ1-3	TGTGCCAGCAGTTTAGGAGGGCAGGGGGCCGGAAACACCATATATTTT	CASSLGGQGAGNTIYF
NA	NA	TRBV19	TRBJ1-1	TGTGCCAGTAACCTGGGGGGGATGAACACTGAAGCTTTCTTT	CASNLGGMNTEAFF
once	NA	TRBV5-1	TRBJ2-7	TGCGCCAGCAGCTTGGGAAATAGAAGGTGGACAGACTCCTACGAGCAGTACTTC	CASSLGNRRWTDSYEQYF
NA	TRBD1	TRBV28	TRBJ2-2	TGTGCCAGCAGTCCCCGGACAGGGAGGACCGGGGAGCTGTTTTTT	CASSPRTGRTGELFF
NA	NA	TRBV15	TRBJ2-7	TGTGCCACCAGCAGAGGCGGGACGCCCGACGAGCAGTACTTC	CATSRGGTPDEQYF
NA	TRBD1	TRBV19	TRBJ2-5	TGTGCCACGAAACCTACTTCGACAGGGGCAGAGACCCAGTACTTC	CATKPTSTGAETQYF
NA	NA	TRBV6-6	TRBJ2-3	TGTGCCAGCAGTTCGGGACTGGCCACAGATACGCAGTATTTT	CASSSGLATDTQYF
NA	NA	TRBV30	TRBJ1-3	TGTGCCTGGAGTGCCGGGGGGCAGAGGTGGGGAAACACCATATATTTT	CAWSAGGQRWGNTIYF
NA	TRBD2	TRBV13	TRBJ2-4	TGTGCCAGCAGCTCAGGGAAGGGGAGGGTAGTCAAAAACATTCAGTACTTC	CASSSGKGRVVKNIQYF
NA	NA	TRBV13	TRBJ1-1	TGTGCCAGCAGCTCCATTCGGGAGGCGAACACTGAAGCTTTCTTT	CASSSIREANTEAFF
NA	NA	TRBV28	TRBJ2-5	TGTGCCAGCAGTCAGGACTTCCCCGGGGAGACCCAGTACTTC	CASSQDFPGETQYF
NA	NA	TRBV5-6	TRBJ1-4	TGTGCCAGCAGCTCCCGCGGGGCCAAAACTAATGAAAAACTGTTTTTT	CASSSRGAKTNEKLFF
NA	TRBD1	TRBV25-1	TRBJ2-3	TGTGCCAGCAGGGAGAGGGACAGGGGACCCACAGATACGCAGTATTTT	CASRERDRGPTDTQYF
NA	TRBD2	TRBV27	TRBJ2-1	TGTGCCAGCAGTCAAAGCGGGAGTATCTACAATGAGCAGTTCTTC	CASSQSGSIYNEQFF